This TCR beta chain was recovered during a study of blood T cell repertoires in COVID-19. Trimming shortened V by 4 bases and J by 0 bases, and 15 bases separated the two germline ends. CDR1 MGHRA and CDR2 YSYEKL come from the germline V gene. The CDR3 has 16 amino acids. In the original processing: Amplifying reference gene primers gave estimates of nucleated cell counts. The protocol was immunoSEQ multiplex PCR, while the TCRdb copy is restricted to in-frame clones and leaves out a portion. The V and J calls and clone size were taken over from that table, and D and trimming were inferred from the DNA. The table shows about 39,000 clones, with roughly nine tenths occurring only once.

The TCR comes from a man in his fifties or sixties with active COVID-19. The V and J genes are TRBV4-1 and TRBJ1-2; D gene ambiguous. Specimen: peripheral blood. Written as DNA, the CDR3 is TGCGCCAGCAGCCGAAGGCCCACAGAAGCTAACTATGGCTACACCTTC. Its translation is CASSRRPTEANYGYTF.